This T cell receptor (beta chain) was retrieved from a study of blood T cell repertoires in COVID-19. Study details: Specimens from acute and convalescent COVID-19 originated in the United States, Italy and Spain. PBMCs, B-cell-depleted T cells, or T cells provided the cDNA or gDNA that made up the material.

V was clipped by 0 bases and J by 3 bases; unmatched bases: 6. The CDR3 spans 16 residues. Per germline, CDR1 MNHEY and CDR2 SVGAGI. Authors' methods: Reference gene primer amplification in the assay estimated nucleated cell counts. Clones were read by immunoSEQ multiplex PCR, and TCRdb kept only the in-frame ones, dropping some. V and J calls and clone size are copied from that table; D and trimming were computed from the DNA. The table shows fewer than 50,000 clones, with around 80% occurring only once. V gene TRBV6-5 combines with J gene TRBJ2-3; 7 bases map to TRBD2. Material: peripheral blood. The sequence came from a human donor in a cohort sampled during active COVID-19. The chain's CDR3 is CASSYSGGRGTDTQYF. The DNA of the CDR3 is TGTGCCAGCAGTTACTCCGGGGGGAGGGGTACAGATACGCAGTATTTT.